One sample yielded the 20 T cell receptor beta chains listed below, sequenced in a study of shared clonotypes between healthy human individuals. Terminally differentiated effector memory CD45RA+ cells were left out of the naive CD8 fraction, which was CD45RO-negative and positively selected for CCR7. TCRdb's table, derived via immunoSEQ multiplex PCR, lists solely in-frame clones and lacks some. The table shows 2 million to 2.5 million clones, with about 95% occurring only once. Specimen: naive CD8+ T cells sorted from blood. The receptors here all came from a man between 18 and 29 years old in good health.

Worth noting for this clone: Additional DNA sequences in this sample encode the identical CDR3. This chain uses TRBV27 with TRBJ2-7, with D unresolved. In germline, CDR1 is MNHEY, CDR2 SMNVEV (reference sequence). Trimming removed 3 bases from V and 2 bases from J, with 8 bases in between. CDR3 length: 13 amino acids. The CDR3 DNA reads as TGTGCCAGCAGTTTCGGTGGCACCTACGAGCAGTACTTC. Protein product: CASSFGGTYEQYF.

Of note for this clone: Other DNA sequences in the sample encode the same CDR3. The chain uses TRBV5-6 and TRBJ2-5, with 8 bases that match TRBD2. Germline V gene lookup returns CDR1 SGHDT and CDR2 YYEEEE. V lost 5 bases, J lost 0 bases, and 6 bases stayed unmatched. This CDR3 spans 15 amino acids. Written as DNA, the CDR3 is TGTGCCAGCAGTAGCGGGGCGGGGTACCAAGAGACCCAGTACTTC. Protein sequence: CASSSGAGYQETQYF.

The chain is built from TRBV5-8 and TRBJ1-6, with D maybe TRBD1 (6 bases). Trimming removed 2 bases from V and 0 bases from J, with 9 bases in between. Germline CDR1 SGHTS, CDR2 YDEGEE. This CDR3 comprises 16 residues. CDR3 coding DNA: TGTGCCAGCAGCTTAACAGGGAGCTCCTATAATTCACCCCTCCACTTT. This translates into CASSLTGSSYNSPLHF.

A remark on this clone: Additional DNA sequences in this sample encode the identical CDR3. This chain links TRBV4-1 with TRBJ2-5, with a possible D match to TRBD2 (7 bases). The CDR3 runs to 15 residues. Looked up from germline, CDR1 is MGHRA and CDR2 is YSYEKL. Trimming removed 0 bases at V and 5 bases at J, with 13 bases between. This CDR3 reads CASSQEEGGRETQYF. CDR3 coding DNA: TGCGCCAGCAGCCAAGAGGAGGGGGGGCGGGAGACCCAGTACTTC.

The rearrangement joins TRBV27 to TRBJ2-3, with 11 nucleotides matching TRBD2. V lost 5 bases and J lost 2; bases outside the gene matches: 6. This CDR3 is built from 16 residues. Germline values: CDR1 MNHEY, CDR2 SMNVEV (reference sequence). In DNA form, the CDR3 reads TGTGCCAGCAGTCCCTTAGCGGGGGGGCTCACAGATACGCAGTATTTT. It specifies CASSPLAGGLTDTQYF.

A word on this clone: In the same sample, other DNA sequences code for this CDR3. The CDR3 coding sequence is TGTGCCAGCAGCTTAACAGGGACCTACGAGCAGTACTTC. Translation: CASSLTGTYEQYF. The J gene is TRBJ2-7, the V gene TRBV7-6; D may be TRBD1 (6 bases). There are 13 residues in the CDR3. Germline assignment: CDR1 SGHVS and CDR2 FNYEAQ. The germline V and J ends were trimmed by 2 bases and 2 bases, with 7 bases remaining between them.

V gene TRBV30 combines with J gene TRBJ2-3, with a possible D match to TRBD2 (5 bases). Per germline, CDR1 GTSNPN and CDR2 SVGIG (reference sequence). V was cut by 4 bases and J by 2 bases, with 13 bases left in between. This CDR3 is built from 14 residues. CDR3 residues: CAWKADWITDTQYF. For the CDR3, the DNA is TGTGCCTGGAAAGCGGACTGGATCACAGATACGCAGTATTTT.

The CDR3 sequence: CASSQVADSSYEQYF. As DNA, the CDR3 is TGTGCCAGCAGCCAAGTTGCGGACAGCTCCTACGAGCAGTACTTC. This chain connects TRBV14 to TRBJ2-7; D is perhaps TRBD1 (6 bases). The length of the CDR3 is 15 residues. Trimming pared 1 base from V and 0 bases from J, leaving 10 bases between. Germline assignment: CDR1 SGHDN and CDR2 FVKESK. Full variable domain (missing parts from reference TRBV14 and TRBJ2-7): EAGVTQFPSHSVIEKGQTVTLRCDPISGHDNLYWYRRVMGKEIKFLLHFVKESKQDESGMPNNRFLAERTGGTYSTLKVQPAELEDSGVYFCASSQVADSSYEQYFGPGTRLTVT.

This clone was seen just once. J is TRBJ1-6 and V is TRBV6-4; 8 bases are a match to TRBD1. V trimming: 6 bases; J trimming: 7 bases; junction bases outside the gene matches: 5. The CDR3 contains 14 residues. Germline values: CDR1 MRHNA, CDR2 SNTAGT. For the CDR3, the DNA is TGTGCCAGCAGAAAGGGACAGGAGAATTCACCCCTCCACTTT. Amino acid sequence: CASRKGQENSPLHF.

The rearrangement links TRBV5-1 to TRBJ1-1; possible D gene TRBD1, 5 bases. Germline V lookup: CDR1 SGHRS, CDR2 YFSETQ. CDR3 length: 14 residues. V lost 1 base and J lost 3, with 10 bases in between. CDR3 nucleotides: TGCGCCAGCAGCTTGCGCAGGGATGACACTGAAGCTTTCTTT. This encodes CASSLRRDDTEAFF.

The chain combines TRBV7-9 with TRBJ2-7; 9 positions match TRBD1. The CDR3 has 14 residues. Germline trimming cut 5 bases from V and 13 bases from J; bases unmatched to any gene: 15. The germline CDR1 and CDR2 sequences are SEHNR and FQNEAQ (reference sequence). CDR3: CASSPSGQGLYLYF. CDR3 DNA sequence: TGTGCCAGCAGCCCATCCGGACAGGGGCTATACCTTTACTTC.

Note on this clone: The same CDR3 can be traced to other DNA sequences in this sample. The genes are TRBV6-5 and TRBJ2-3; no reliable D call. This CDR3 has 14 amino acids. CDR1 is MNHEY, CDR2 SVGAGI, per germline. V dropped 2 bases and J dropped 3 bases, with 9 bases sitting between them. CDR3 residues: CASSYGIATDTQYF. In DNA form, the CDR3 reads TGTGCCAGCAGTTACGGTATAGCTACAGATACGCAGTATTTT.

The chain uses TRBV5-1 and TRBJ1-1, with 7 bases aligning to TRBD1. Germline-derived CDR1 and CDR2 are SGHRS and YFSETQ. Unmatched junction bases numbered 8, after V lost 4 bases and J lost 5 bases. CDR3 length: 14 amino acids. CDR3 protein: CASSEDRLGTEAFF. The CDR3 DNA reads as TGCGCCAGCAGCGAGGACAGGTTGGGGACTGAAGCTTTCTTT.

The chain employs TRBV2 and TRBJ2-1, with 12 bases matching TRBD2. The CDR3 has 14 residues. V gave up 6 bases and J gave up 9 bases; unmatched junction bases: 6. CDR1 SNHLY and CDR2 FYNNEI come from the germline V gene. The DNA for the CDR3 is TGTGCCAGCAGGCTCGGACTAGCGGGATCTGAGCAGTTCTTC. Translating gives CASRLGLAGSEQFF.

This chain links TRBV19 with TRBJ1-2, with 8 bases that match TRBD1. V was pared by 6 bases and J by 6 bases, with 6 bases of the junction left unmatched. Germline V gene data show CDR1 as LNHDA and CDR2 as SQIVND (reference sequence). The CDR3 contains 13 residues. In DNA, the CDR3 is TGTGCCAGTAGGCGTACGGACAGGGATGGCTACACCTTC. Its translation: CASRRTDRDGYTF.

The CDR3 DNA reads as TGTGCCAGCAGCGCGACAGGCGAGCAGTACTTC. It specifies CASSATGEQYF. The chain employs TRBV9 and TRBJ2-7; tentative D call: TRBD1 (6 bases). The CDR3 covers 11 residues. Germline lookup yields CDR1 SGDLS and CDR2 YYNGEE. V was trimmed by 3 bases and J by 6 bases, leaving 7 bases between them.

The chain joins TRBV7-9 to TRBJ2-5, with TRBD2 identical over 12 bases. The CDR3 is made up of 16 amino acids. J gave up 4 bases and V 5 bases, and 8 bases lay outside the gene matches. CDR1 SEHNR and CDR2 FQNEAQ come from the germline V gene (reference sequence). The CDR3 bases are TGTGCCAGCAGCCCAGATACTAGCGGGGGGAGAGAGACCCAGTACTTC. Translating it yields CASSPDTSGGRETQYF.

Concerning this clone: The sample has other DNA sequences that encode this CDR3 too. This chain uses TRBV4-1 with TRBJ2-5, with D unresolved. Germline CDR1 reads MGHRA; CDR2 reads YSYEKL. Trimming took 3 bases from V and 5 from J, leaving 16 bases between them. The CDR3 runs to 15 residues. This CDR3 reads CASSQVPGLVETQYF. The CDR3 nucleotides read TGCGCCAGCAGCCAGGTACCGGGCCTAGTGGAGACCCAGTACTTC.

As to this clone: This probably arose from a read error, given a far larger clone one base away. The sample holds other DNA sequences that translate to the same CDR3. This chain links TRBV6-1 with TRBJ2-7; D may correspond to TRBD1 or TRBD2 (6 bases each). The CDR3 length is 12 residues. V shed 6 bases and J shed 3 bases, with 9 bases lying between them. CDR1 and CDR2 (germline): MNHNS, SASEGT. CDR3 amino acids: CASSEGGYEQYF. CDR3 DNA: TGTGCCAGCAGCGAGGGGGGCTACGAGCAGTACTTC.

The CDR3: CASSYTSGGSNEQFF. The CDR3 coding sequence is TGTGCCAGCAGTTATACTAGCGGGGGGAGCAATGAGCAGTTCTTC. V and J are TRBV6-6 and TRBJ2-1, with 12 bases that match TRBD2. With V trimmed by 3 bases and J by 6 bases, 3 bases remained unmatched. Looked up from germline, CDR1 is MNHNY and CDR2 is SVGAGI (reference sequence). This CDR3 contains 15 residues.